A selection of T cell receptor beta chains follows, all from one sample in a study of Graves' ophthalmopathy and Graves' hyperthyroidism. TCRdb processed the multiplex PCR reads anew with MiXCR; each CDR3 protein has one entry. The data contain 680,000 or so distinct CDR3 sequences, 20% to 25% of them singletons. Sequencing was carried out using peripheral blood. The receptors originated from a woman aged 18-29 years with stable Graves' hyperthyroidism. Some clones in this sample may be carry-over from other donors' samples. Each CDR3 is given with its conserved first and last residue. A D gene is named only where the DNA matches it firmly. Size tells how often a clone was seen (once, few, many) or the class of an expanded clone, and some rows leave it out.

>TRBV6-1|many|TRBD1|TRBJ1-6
CASSLQGAGGNSPLHF
TGTGCCAGCAGCCTACAGGGGGCGGGAGGAAATTCACCCCTCCACTTT
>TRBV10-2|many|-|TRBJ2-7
CASSDLLGERYEQYF
TGCGCCAGCAGTGACCTCCTGGGGGAAAGGTACGAGCAGTACTTC
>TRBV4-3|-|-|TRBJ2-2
CASSQGQSQVDTGELFF
TGCGCCAGCAGCCAAGGGCAGTCCCAGGTCGACACCGGGGAGCTGTTTTTT
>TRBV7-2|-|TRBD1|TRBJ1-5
CASSPGQGTQPQHF
TGTGCCAGCAGCCCGGGACAGGGTACTCAGCCCCAGCATTTT
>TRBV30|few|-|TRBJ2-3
CASERQDSTDTQYF
TGTGCCTCAGAGAGGCAGGATAGCACAGATACGCAGTATTTT
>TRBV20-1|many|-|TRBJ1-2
CSASRGSDGYTF
TGCAGTGCCAGCCGGGGTTCAGATGGCTACACCTTC
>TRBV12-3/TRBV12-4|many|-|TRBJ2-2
CASSWGRRGSRPGELFF
TGTGCCAGCAGTTGGGGTCGCCGCGGGTCCCGCCCCGGGGAGCTGTTTTTT
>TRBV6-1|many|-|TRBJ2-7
CATRAGTPEQYF
TGTGCCACCAGGGCGGGCACCCCCGAGCAGTACTTC
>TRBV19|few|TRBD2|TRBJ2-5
CANSPSGRARGQETQYF
TGTGCCAATAGCCCCAGCGGGAGGGCCCGAGGGCAAGAGACCCAGTACTTC
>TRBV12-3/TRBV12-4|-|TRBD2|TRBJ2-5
CASLSSGEGTQYF
TGTGCCAGCCTATCTAGCGGGGAGGGGACCCAGTACTTC
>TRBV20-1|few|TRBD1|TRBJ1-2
CSARDATGQGALDYGYTF
TGCAGTGCTAGAGACGCAACGGGACAGGGGGCTCTGGACTATGGCTACACCTTC
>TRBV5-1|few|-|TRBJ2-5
CASSLEALGTIQETQYF
TGCGCCAGCAGCTTGGAAGCCCTCGGGACAATTCAAGAGACCCAGTACTTC
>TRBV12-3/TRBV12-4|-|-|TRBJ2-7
CASSLARSSEQYF
TGTGCCAGCAGTTTAGCGCGTTCGAGCGAGCAGTACTTC
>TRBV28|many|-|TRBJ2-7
CASSLGVNRGGQRVYEQYF
TGTGCCAGCAGTTTGGGGGTTAACCGGGGTGGCCAGCGGGTCTACGAGCAGTACTTC
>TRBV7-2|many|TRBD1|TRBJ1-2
CASSLGQESYGYTF
TGTGCCAGCAGCTTGGGACAGGAGAGCTATGGCTACACCTTC
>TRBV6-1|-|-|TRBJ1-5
CASRARGAPGQPQHF
TGTGCCAGCAGGGCCCGCGGGGCTCCGGGTCAGCCCCAGCATTTT
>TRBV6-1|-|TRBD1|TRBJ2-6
CASTGTGGSSGANVLTF
TGTGCCAGCACCGGGACAGGGGGCTCATCTGGGGCCAACGTCCTGACTTTC
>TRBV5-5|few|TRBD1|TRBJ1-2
CASSLTRQGYLGYTF
TGTGCCAGCAGCTTGACCCGACAGGGCTACCTTGGCTACACCTTC
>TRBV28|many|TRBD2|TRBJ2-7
CASSSPAAGLAGPYEQYF
TGTGCCAGCAGTTCCCCCGCCGCCGGACTAGCGGGGCCCTACGAGCAGTACTTC
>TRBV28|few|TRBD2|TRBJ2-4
CASSYLSGRVKNIKYF
TGTGCCAGCAGTTATCTGAGCGGGAGGGTCAAAAACATTAAGTACTTC
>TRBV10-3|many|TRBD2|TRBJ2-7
CAISELMVSGGFEQYF
TGTGCCATCAGTGAGCTTATGGTGTCGGGGGGTTTCGAGCAGTACTTC
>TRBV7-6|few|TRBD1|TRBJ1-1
CASSFLTGRTTEAFF
TGTGCCAGCAGCTTCTTGACAGGGCGGACCACTGAAGCTTTCTTT
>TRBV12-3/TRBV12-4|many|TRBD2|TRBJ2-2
CASRYSGRATGELFF
TGTGCCAGCAGATATAGCGGGAGGGCCACCGGGGAGCTGTTTTTT
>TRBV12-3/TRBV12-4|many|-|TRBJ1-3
CASSSTGNTIYF
TGTGCCAGCAGTTCAACTGGAAACACCATATATTTT
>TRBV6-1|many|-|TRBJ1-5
CASRERPSNQPQHF
TGTGCCAGTAGGGAGAGGCCTAGCAATCAGCCCCAGCATTTT
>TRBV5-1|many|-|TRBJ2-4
CASSFQGENIQYF
TGCGCCAGCAGCTTCCAGGGAGAAAACATTCAGTACTTC
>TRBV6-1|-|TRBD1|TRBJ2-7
CASPRGGSSSYEQYF
TGTGCCAGCCCCAGAGGGGGCAGCTCCTCCTACGAGCAGTACTTC
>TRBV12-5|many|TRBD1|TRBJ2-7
CASGQRILGTGTYEQYF
TGTGCTAGTGGTCAACGTATCCTCGGGACAGGTACCTACGAGCAGTACTTC
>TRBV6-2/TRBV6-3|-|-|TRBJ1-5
CASSSLWRGVLSNQPQHF
TGTGCCAGCAGTTCCCTCTGGAGAGGGGTTCTGAGCAATCAGCCCCAGCATTTT
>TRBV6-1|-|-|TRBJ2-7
CASSTGSYEQCF
TGTGCCAGCAGTACAGGTTCCTACGAGCAGTGCTTC
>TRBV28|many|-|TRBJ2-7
CASSFRGRSYEQYF
TGTGCCAGCAGTTTTCGGGGCAGGTCCTACGAGCAGTACTTC
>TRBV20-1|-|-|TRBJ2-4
CSAVMIQNIQYF
TGCAGTGCCGTCATGATCCAGAACATTCAGTACTTC
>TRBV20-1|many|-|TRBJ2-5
CSARLPGQETQYF
TGCAGTGCTAGATTACCGGGGCAAGAGACCCAGTACTTC
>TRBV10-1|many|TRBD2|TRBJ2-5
CASSEQRLAGGLETQYF
TGCGCCAGCAGTGAGCAACGACTAGCGGGGGGGCTGGAGACCCAGTACTTC
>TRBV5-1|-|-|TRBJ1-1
CASSHLPGNTEAFF
TGCGCCAGCAGCCACCTTCCGGGGAACACTGAAGCTTTCTTT
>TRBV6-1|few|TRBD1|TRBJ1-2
CASSEESGGSYGYTF
TGTGCCAGCAGTGAGGAGTCAGGGGGCTCTTATGGCTACACCTTC
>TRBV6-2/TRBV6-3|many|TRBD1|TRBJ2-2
CASSSGQGAGELFF
TGTGCCAGCAGCTCGGGACAGGGGGCCGGGGAGCTGTTTTTT
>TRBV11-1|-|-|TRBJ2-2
CASSLGRTGISGELFF
TGTGCCAGCAGCTTAGGACGAACAGGGATCTCCGGGGAGCTGTTTTTT
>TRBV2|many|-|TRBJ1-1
CASSGPSGWGKIAFF
TGTGCCAGCAGTGGCCCTTCCGGGTGGGGGAAGATAGCTTTCTTT
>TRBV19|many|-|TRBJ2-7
CASGLDSDNDEQYF
TGTGCCAGTGGACTGGACAGTGACAACGACGAGCAGTACTTC
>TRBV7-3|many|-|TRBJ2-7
CASSMGHLYEQYF
TGTGCCAGCAGCATGGGACACCTCTACGAGCAGTACTTC
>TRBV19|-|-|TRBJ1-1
CASSTPRGTEAFF
TGTGCCAGTAGTACCCCCCGCGGGACTGAAGCTTTCTTT
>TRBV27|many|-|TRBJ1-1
CASSLSPPGGTEAFF
TGTGCCAGCAGTTTATCCCCCCCGGGGGGTACTGAAGCTTTCTTT
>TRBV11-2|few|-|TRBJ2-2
CASSSPRVAGELFF
TGTGCCAGCAGCTCCCCTCGGGTCGCCGGGGAGCTGTTTTTT
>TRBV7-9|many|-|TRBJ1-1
CASSPMGHTEAFF
TGTGCCAGCAGCCCGATGGGGCACACTGAAGCTTTCTTT
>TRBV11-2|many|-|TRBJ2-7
CASSLVKGRNPYEQYF
TGTGCCAGCAGCTTAGTTAAGGGCAGGAACCCCTACGAGCAGTACTTC
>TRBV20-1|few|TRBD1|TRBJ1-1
CSASNRGRLLDEAFF
TGCAGTGCTAGCAACAGGGGGCGTTTGCTGGATGAAGCTTTCTTT
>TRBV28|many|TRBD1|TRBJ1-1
CASSSPGGGAFF
TGTGCCAGCAGTTCTCCAGGGGGCGGAGCTTTCTTT
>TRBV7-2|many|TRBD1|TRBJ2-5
CASSLALSPGGETQYF
TGTGCCAGCAGCTTAGCGCTAAGCCCAGGGGGAGAGACCCAGTACTTC
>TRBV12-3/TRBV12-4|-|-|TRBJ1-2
CASSTSRSNYGYTF
TGTGCCAGCAGCACCTCGAGAAGCAACTATGGCTACACCTTC
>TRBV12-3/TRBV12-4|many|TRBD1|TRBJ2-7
CASIPGQGYEQYF
TGTGCCAGCATCCCGGGACAGGGTTACGAGCAGTACTTC
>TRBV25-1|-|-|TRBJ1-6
CASSPANSHLHF
TGTGCCAGCAGCCCGGCGAATTCACACCTCCACTTT
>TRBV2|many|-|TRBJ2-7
CASSEAQVKTGHIYEQYF
TGTGCCAGCAGTGAAGCCCAAGTAAAAACCGGGCACATTTACGAGCAGTACTTC
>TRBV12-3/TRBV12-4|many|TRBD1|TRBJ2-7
CASSRQGVYEQYF
TGTGCCAGCAGTCGACAGGGGGTCTACGAGCAGTACTTC
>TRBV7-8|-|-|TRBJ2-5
CASSLGPLEGETQYF
TGTGCCAGCAGCTTAGGCCCGCTAGAAGGGGAGACCCAGTACTTC